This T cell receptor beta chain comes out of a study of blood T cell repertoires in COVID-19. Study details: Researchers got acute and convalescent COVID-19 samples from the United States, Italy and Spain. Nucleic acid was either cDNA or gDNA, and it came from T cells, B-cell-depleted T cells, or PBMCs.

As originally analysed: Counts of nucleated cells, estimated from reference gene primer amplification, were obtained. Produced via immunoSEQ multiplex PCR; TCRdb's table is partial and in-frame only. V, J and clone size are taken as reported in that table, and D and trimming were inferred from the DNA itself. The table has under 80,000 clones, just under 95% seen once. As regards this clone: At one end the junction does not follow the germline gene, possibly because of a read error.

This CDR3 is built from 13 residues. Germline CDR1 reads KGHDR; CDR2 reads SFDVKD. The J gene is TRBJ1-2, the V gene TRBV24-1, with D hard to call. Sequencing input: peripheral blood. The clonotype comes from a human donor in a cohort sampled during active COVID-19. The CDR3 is CATSGGSMIGYTF. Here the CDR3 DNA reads TGTGCCACAAGTGGAGGGTCTATGATAGGCTACACCTTC.